Given below is one T cell receptor beta chain in context. Its antigen is not identified. Read coverage stops 3 residues before the CDR3 terminus; the germline J gene supplies the remainder. Germline loops: CDR1 KGHSH, CDR2 LQKENI. CDR3 length: 16 amino acids. The ends were cut back, 6 bases at V and 0 bases at J, with 14 bases in the middle. TCRdb's table, derived via immunoSEQ multiplex PCR, lists solely in-frame clones and lacks some. The sample shows under 35,000 clones, and roughly 1.6% sits with its ten largest clones. The data were taken from a study of T cells in women clearing cervical HPV infection. At the level of the study: Control women cleared a single incident HPV16 infection within 12 months. Whole-study results and caveats: Repertoire richness, not evenness, was significantly elevated in CIN3+ cases versus controls. Richness differences could reflect unmeasured T-cell content per sample.

J is TRBJ1-4 and V is TRBV18; maybe TRBD1 (5 bases). The TCR sequence derives from a woman between 18 and 69 years old with a cervical HPV16 infection that either progressed to CIN3+ or cleared (not recorded which). The sample comprised blood buffy coat. The CDR3 protein is CASSLTGFATNEKLFF. CDR3 DNA (partial): TGTGCCAGCTCCCTCACAGGATTTGCAACTAATGAAAAA.